These 8 T cell receptor beta chains originate from one sample sequenced in a study of blood T cell repertoires in COVID-19. Some clones are missing from TCRdb's copy, which holds only in-frame ones; the method was immunoSEQ multiplex PCR. The sample gives under 250,000 clones, under 90% of which show up once; around 6.9% is in the top ten. Sequencing was done on a sample of peripheral blood. These receptors were collected from a man aged 60 to 69 who had recovered from COVID-19.

The V call is TRBV27, the J call TRBJ2-7; TRBD1 matches at 8 bases. Per germline, CDR1 MNHEY and CDR2 SMNVEV (reference sequence). The CDR3 has 14 residues. Trimming cost V 10 bases and J 2 bases; bases outside gene matches: 10. As DNA, the CDR3 is TGTGCCACGTCGAAGGAGGGACAGGCCTACGAGCAGTACTTC. Its protein is CATSKEGQAYEQYF.

V is TRBV5-5 and J is TRBJ2-3, with D possibly being TRBD1 (6 bases). Trimming removed 4 bases at V and 0 bases at J, with 12 bases between. Germline V CDR1 and CDR2: SGHKS, YYEKEE (reference sequence). The CDR3 spans 15 residues. The CDR3 DNA sequence: TGTGCCAGCAGCAATTATAGGGGGAGCACAGATACGCAGTATTTT. As protein: CASSNYRGSTDTQYF.

This clone was counted once. The chain uses TRBV4-3 and TRBJ2-1; a possible D gene is TRBD2 (6 bases). Germline-derived CDR1 and CDR2 are LGHNA and YSLEER. The length of the CDR3 is 16 residues. V was clipped by 4 bases and J by 2 bases, with 15 bases between them. The CDR3 sequence is CASSPRGKGTYNEQFF. In DNA form, the CDR3 reads TGCGCCAGCAGCCCTCGCGGGAAGGGGACCTACAATGAGCAGTTCTTC.

This chain uses TRBV30 with TRBJ2-2; 7 nucleotides agree with TRBD1. This CDR3 has 14 residues. From germline, CDR1 is GTSNPN and CDR2 SVGIG (reference sequence). With V trimmed by 4 bases and J by 5 bases, 7 bases remained unmatched. CDR3: CAWTPDRVTGELFF. CDR3 coding DNA: TGTGCCTGGACTCCCGACAGGGTGACCGGGGAGCTGTTTTTT.

This clone has only a few counts. The genes are TRBV5-4 and TRBJ2-6; D is uncertain. Trimming left V 0 bases short and J 2 bases short, with 6 bases between. The CDR3 consists of 15 residues. Germline CDR1 is SGHNT and CDR2 is YYREEE (reference sequence). CDR3: CASSLEQTGANVLTF. CDR3 DNA: TGTGCCAGCAGCTTGGAACAAACTGGGGCCAACGTCCTGACTTTC.

The chain recombines TRBV5-1 with TRBJ2-5; TRBD1 matches 12 bases. The CDR3 runs to 16 residues. Germline loops: CDR1 SGHRS, CDR2 YFSETQ. V gave up 4 bases and J gave up 5 bases; unmatched junction bases: 9. CDR3 bases: TGCGCCAGCAGCCAGGACCGGGACAGGGGGCCGGAGACCCAGTACTTC. Protein sequence: CASSQDRDRGPETQYF.

This chain uses TRBV30 with TRBJ2-3, with TRBD2 identical over 14 bases. V lost 6 bases and J lost 5; bases outside the gene matches: 10. The length of the CDR3 is 16 residues. In germline, CDR1 is GTSNPN, CDR2 SVGIG (reference sequence). In nucleotides, the CDR3 is TGTGCCTGCACGACTAGCGGGAGGGCCCTAGGAGATACGCAGTATTTT. Amino acids: CACTTSGRALGDTQYF.

V is TRBV27 and J is TRBJ2-7; TRBD1 matches at 9 bases. The germline V gene encodes CDR1 MNHEY and CDR2 SMNVEV (reference sequence). J gave up 6 bases and V 3 bases, and 6 bases lay outside the gene matches. The CDR3 loop spans 14 amino acids. CDR3 in amino acids: CASSFLGDRVEQYF. In DNA, the CDR3 is TGTGCCAGCAGTTTCCTAGGGGACAGGGTCGAGCAGTACTTC.